Sequencing of this T cell receptor beta chain was carried out in a study of regulatory T cells. Study-wide results and limits: In CD3G-deficient patients, conventional CD4+ T cells were enriched for hydrophobic CDR3 residues at positions 6 and 7.

Germline-derived CDR1 and CDR2 are KGHSH and LQKENI. This CDR3 comprises 11 residues. V was trimmed by 3 bases and J by 3 bases, leaving 3 bases between them. Worth noting for this clone: Its antigen remains unknown.

Primers: 52 TRBV forward and 13 TRBJ reverse. Profiling relied on immunoSEQ multiplex PCR, and the TCRdb table lists in-frame clones only, not all of them. The sample has under 35,000 clones; nearly 95% are singletons. The sequence derives from a child younger than 10 with CD3G deficiency. The chain combines TRBV18 with TRBJ2-7; no reliable D call. The sample comprised conventional CD4+ T cells sorted from blood. CDR3 protein: CASSPGYEQYF. The CDR3 DNA reads TGTGCCAGCTCACCCGGCTACGAGCAGTACTTC.